The rows below give T cell receptor beta chains drawn from one sample of a study of T cells in localized non-small cell lung cancer. Sequenced by immunoSEQ multiplex PCR; TCRdb stores in-frame clones only, minus some. Of 65,000 to 80,000 clones in the sample, around 85% are singletons; the top ten hold 1.3%. Sample: peripheral blood, taken before any cancer treatment. Every receptor here comes from a female donor over 55 with stage I lung adenocarcinoma. CDR3s include the opening cysteine and the closing phenylalanine or tryptophan. The D gene is left open where the match is weak. For some rows the clone size is stated as once, few or many, or as a class when expanded; others skip it.

j_gene: TRBJ2-1; v_gene: TRBV11-2; d_gene: .; abundance: few; CDR3aa: CASTKMRANEQFF; CDR3nt: TGTGCCAGCACCAAAATGAGGGCCAATGAGCAGTTCTTC
j_gene: TRBJ1-1; v_gene: TRBV7-2; d_gene: TRBD1; abundance: .; CDR3aa: CASSRYGQGNTEAFF; CDR3nt: TGTGCCAGCAGTCGCTACGGACAGGGGAACACTGAAGCTTTCTTT
j_gene: TRBJ1-3; v_gene: TRBV29-1; d_gene: .; abundance: .; CDR3aa: CSVLDPLSGNTIYF; CDR3nt: TGCAGCGTTCTGGATCCGCTCTCTGGAAACACCATATATTTT
j_gene: TRBJ2-3; v_gene: TRBV7-9; d_gene: .; abundance: .; CDR3aa: CASSPRDTIGDTQYF; CDR3nt: TGTGCCAGCAGCCCCCGGGACACCATTGGAGATACGCAGTATTTT
j_gene: TRBJ2-7; v_gene: TRBV6-5; d_gene: TRBD2; abundance: .; CDR3aa: CASSRAGVAYEQYF; CDR3nt: TGTGCCAGCAGCCGAGCGGGAGTAGCGTACGAGCAGTACTTC
j_gene: TRBJ2-5; v_gene: TRBV6-5; d_gene: .; abundance: .; CDR3aa: CASSYQGTQYF; CDR3nt: TGTGCCAGCAGTTACCAGGGGACCCAGTACTTC
j_gene: TRBJ2-1; v_gene: TRBV6-6; d_gene: .; abundance: .; CDR3aa: CASSPGLSNNEQFF; CDR3nt: TGTGCCAGCAGCCCAGGGTTATCCAACAATGAGCAGTTCTTC
j_gene: TRBJ2-1; v_gene: TRBV7-2; d_gene: TRBD2; abundance: .; CDR3aa: CASKIAGANEQFF; CDR3nt: TGTGCCAGCAAGATAGCGGGAGCAAACGAGCAGTTCTTC
j_gene: TRBJ2-5; v_gene: TRBV15; d_gene: .; abundance: .; CDR3aa: CATSTKAETQYF; CDR3nt: TGTGCCACCAGCACTAAGGCAGAGACCCAGTACTTC
j_gene: TRBJ2-2; v_gene: TRBV6-1; d_gene: .; abundance: .; CDR3aa: CASDGPSKGTGELFF; CDR3nt: TGTGCCAGCGATGGTCCGTCCAAGGGCACCGGGGAGCTGTTTTTT
j_gene: TRBJ1-2; v_gene: TRBV11-2; d_gene: .; abundance: .; CDR3aa: CASSRRDTYGYTF; CDR3nt: TGTGCCAGCAGCCGGCGGGACACCTATGGCTACACCTTC
j_gene: TRBJ2-7; v_gene: TRBV6-1; d_gene: TRBD1; abundance: .; CDR3aa: CASSQGQYYEQYF; CDR3nt: TGTGCCAGCAGTCAGGGACAGTACTACGAGCAGTACTTC
j_gene: TRBJ1-1; v_gene: TRBV29-1; d_gene: .; abundance: .; CDR3aa: CSVEDDRNTEAFF; CDR3nt: TGCAGCGTTGAAGATGACAGGAACACTGAAGCTTTCTTT
j_gene: TRBJ2-7; v_gene: TRBV7-9; d_gene: TRBD2; abundance: .; CDR3aa: CASSSTPPLAATYEQYF; CDR3nt: TGTGCCAGCAGCTCGACGCCCCCTCTAGCGGCAACCTACGAGCAGTACTTC
j_gene: TRBJ2-1; v_gene: TRBV6-1; d_gene: .; abundance: .; CDR3aa: CASSDPLYNEQFF; CDR3nt: TGTGCCAGCAGTGATCCCCTCTACAATGAGCAGTTCTTC
j_gene: TRBJ2-7; v_gene: TRBV5-6; d_gene: TRBD2; abundance: few; CDR3aa: CASSRGGYLAGEAYYEQYF; CDR3nt: TGTGCCAGCAGCAGAGGGGGATATCTAGCGGGAGAGGCCTACTACGAGCAGTACTTC
j_gene: TRBJ2-2; v_gene: TRBV28; d_gene: TRBD2; abundance: .; CDR3aa: CASNDSGRGTGELFF; CDR3nt: TGTGCCAGCAACGATAGCGGGAGAGGGACCGGGGAGCTGTTTTTT
j_gene: TRBJ2-2; v_gene: TRBV6-6; d_gene: .; abundance: .; CDR3aa: CASTFRASGDTGELFF; CDR3nt: TGTGCCAGCACCTTTCGGGCGTCGGGGGACACCGGGGAGCTGTTTTTT
j_gene: TRBJ2-5; v_gene: TRBV7-2; d_gene: TRBD2; abundance: .; CDR3aa: CASSQGVSGPQETQYF; CDR3nt: TGTGCCAGCAGCCAAGGGGTTAGCGGGCCCCAAGAGACCCAGTACTTC
j_gene: TRBJ1-6; v_gene: TRBV5-1; d_gene: .; abundance: .; CDR3aa: CASSWGGQSGNSPLHF; CDR3nt: TGCGCCAGCAGCTGGGGAGGACAATCCGGTAATTCACCCCTCCACTTT
j_gene: TRBJ2-1; v_gene: TRBV18; d_gene: .; abundance: .; CDR3aa: CASSPSPGEQFF; CDR3nt: TGTGCCAGCTCACCATCCCCTGGCGAGCAGTTCTTC
j_gene: TRBJ2-3; v_gene: TRBV13; d_gene: TRBD2; abundance: .; CDR3aa: CASSFGAGTSGGIYTDTQYF; CDR3nt: TGTGCCAGCAGCTTTGGGGCCGGGACTAGCGGGGGGATATACACAGATACGCAGTATTTT
j_gene: TRBJ2-4; v_gene: TRBV6-1; d_gene: .; abundance: .; CDR3aa: CASSESQGLAKNIQYF; CDR3nt: TGTGCCAGCAGTGAATCACAGGGACTAGCCAAAAACATTCAGTACTTC
j_gene: TRBJ2-1; v_gene: TRBV9; d_gene: .; abundance: once; CDR3aa: CASSVGVGSMDEQFF; CDR3nt: TGTGCCAGCAGCGTAGGGGTCGGGAGTATGGATGAGCAGTTCTTC
j_gene: TRBJ2-7; v_gene: TRBV2; d_gene: .; abundance: .; CDR3aa: CASSVQGFEVEQYF; CDR3nt: TGTGCCAGCAGTGTACAAGGGTTTGAGGTCGAGCAGTACTTC
j_gene: TRBJ2-5; v_gene: TRBV6-1; d_gene: .; abundance: .; CDR3aa: CASSADRETQYF; CDR3nt: TGTGCCAGCAGTGCCGACAGGGAGACCCAGTACTTC
j_gene: TRBJ2-1; v_gene: TRBV18; d_gene: TRBD2; abundance: .; CDR3aa: CASSPRTSGSRSEQFF; CDR3nt: TGTGCCAGCTCACCAAGGACTAGCGGGAGTCGGAGCGAGCAGTTCTTC
j_gene: TRBJ2-5; v_gene: TRBV14; d_gene: .; abundance: .; CDR3aa: CASSQEWTEETQYF; CDR3nt: TGTGCCAGCAGCCAAGAGTGGACAGAAGAGACCCAGTACTTC